The 29 T cell receptor beta chains presented below share a single source sample, sequenced in a study of blood T cell repertoires in COVID-19. The protocol was immunoSEQ multiplex PCR, while the TCRdb copy is restricted to in-frame clones and leaves out a portion. Seen here are around 300,000 clones, roughly 88% observed once, and the top ten hold more than 7.5%. Sequencing was performed on peripheral blood. The receptors were sampled from a man younger than 35 with active or convalescent COVID-19.

This sequence joins TRBV12-3 or TRBV12-4 and TRBJ1-2; TRBD1 matches at 7 bases. The CDR3 is 13 amino acids. Trimming removed 4 bases from V and 6 bases from J; junction bases left unmatched: 5. CDR3 bases: TGTGCCAGCAGTTGGACAGGTTCTGATGGCTACACCTTC. It yields the protein CASSWTGSDGYTF.

The V gene is TRBV4-1, the J gene TRBJ1-2; 8 bases align to TRBD1. Germline V lookup: CDR1 MGHRA, CDR2 YSYEKL. Trimming cost V 1 base and J 5 bases; bases outside gene matches: 6. The CDR3 totals 15 residues. This chain's CDR3 is CASSQVSGGGYGYTF. DNA for the CDR3: TGCGCCAGCAGCCAAGTATCAGGGGGCGGTTATGGCTACACCTTC.

V usage is TRBV6-5 and J usage is TRBJ2-5; the match to TRBD1 covers 12 bases. The trim removed 7 bases at V and 5 bases at J, leaving 8 bases unmatched. This CDR3 has 15 residues. Germline V gives CDR1 MNHEY, CDR2 SVGAGI. The CDR3 nucleotides are TGTGCCAGCATGGGTCCGGGACAGGGGGCGGAGACCCAGTACTTC. Translation gives CASMGPGQGAETQYF.

The genes are TRBV5-1 and TRBJ2-5, with D uncertain. Germline values: CDR1 SGHRS, CDR2 YFSETQ. Trimming stripped 1 base from V and 7 bases from J, with 11 bases between. The CDR3 loop spans 13 amino acids. CDR3 sequence: CASSLSVPPTQYF. CDR3 coding DNA: TGCGCCAGCAGCTTGTCAGTCCCGCCGACCCAGTACTTC.

This sequence joins TRBV5-1 and TRBJ2-7, with 9 bases fitting TRBD1. Germline V gene data show CDR1 as SGHRS and CDR2 as YFSETQ. The CDR3 consists of 14 residues. Losses at the gene ends were 5 bases for V and 7 bases for J; bases not matched to a gene: 10. The CDR3 region is CASSAGQGLIEQYF. DNA of the CDR3: TGCGCCAGCAGTGCGGGACAGGGCCTCATAGAGCAGTACTTC. Supplemented by reference TRBV5-1 and TRBJ2-7, the full variable domain reads KAGVTQTPRYLIKTRGQQVTLSCSPISGHRSVSWYQQTPGQGLQFLFEYFSETQRNKGNFPGRFSGRQFSNSRSEMNVSTLELGDSALYLCASSAGQGLIEQYFGPGTRLTVT.

The count of this clone is one. The chain couples TRBV7-8 to TRBJ2-7; 8 positions agree with TRBD1. From germline, CDR1 is SGHVS and CDR2 FQNEAQ. V shed 1 base and J 4 bases; nucleotides not matched to a gene: 3. The length of the CDR3 is 14 residues. The CDR3 bases are TGTGCCAGCAGCTTAGGCAGGGGGCCTTACGAGCAGTACTTC. Translated: CASSLGRGPYEQYF. Full variable domain (missing parts from reference TRBV7-8 and TRBJ2-7): GAGVSQSPRYKVAKRGQDVALRCDPISGHVSLFWYQQALGQGPEFLTYFQNEAQLDKSGLPSDRFFAERPEGSVSTLKIQRTQQEDSAVYLCASSLGRGPYEQYFGPGTRLTVT.

In this sample, this clone turned up once. The chain recombines TRBV11-2 with TRBJ2-7; no clear D. CDR1 and CDR2 from the germline V gene are SGHAT and FQNNGV. This CDR3 is built from 14 residues. The V and J ends lost 5 bases and 0 bases respectively, with 11 bases between them. The CDR3: CASSGLTSSYEQYF. The CDR3 nucleotides are TGTGCCAGCAGCGGTCTGACAAGCTCCTACGAGCAGTACTTC.

The CDR3 protein is CASSLELGAPTKNIQYF. CDR3 nucleotide sequence: TGCGCCAGCAGCTTGGAATTGGGCGCACCCACCAAAAACATTCAGTACTTC. V and J are TRBV5-1 and TRBJ2-4; D gene unclear. This CDR3 region has 17 residues. V lost 0 bases to trimming and J lost 2 bases, with 15 bases between them. Per the germline V gene, CDR1 is SGHRS and CDR2 is YFSETQ.

The V call is TRBV5-5, the J call TRBJ2-7; unclear D gene. This CDR3 contains 14 residues. CDR1 and CDR2 from the germline V gene are SGHKS and YYEKEE (reference sequence). V was clipped by 2 bases and J by 2 bases, with 11 bases between them. The CDR3 DNA reads as TGTGCCAGCAGCTTTGCAGGCACGACCTACGAGCAGTACTTC. Its protein product is CASSFAGTTYEQYF.

The CDR3: CATRRTSGEQETQYF. CDR3 in DNA: TGTGCCACGCGGAGGACTAGCGGGGAACAAGAGACCCAGTACTTC. The chain recombines TRBV18 with TRBJ2-5; 12 bases map to TRBD2. This CDR3 is 15 amino acids long. In germline, CDR1 is KGHSH, CDR2 LQKENI. The ends lost 10 bases at V and 2 bases at J; junction bases unmatched: 8.

The gene calls are TRBV5-1 and TRBJ1-5; 7 positions agree with TRBD1. CDR3 length: 14 residues. With V trimmed by 4 bases and J by 3 bases, 4 bases remained unmatched. CDR1 and CDR2 from the germline V gene are SGHRS and YFSETQ. CDR3 residues: CASSLTGPNQPQHF. CDR3 nucleotide sequence: TGCGCCAGCAGCCTGACAGGGCCCAATCAGCCCCAGCATTTT.

This clone occurred a few times. The chain combines TRBV15 with TRBJ1-2, with TRBD1 matching over 8 bases. V was pared by 0 bases and J by 6 bases, with 6 bases of the junction left unmatched. This CDR3 is 15 amino acids long. Germline lookup yields CDR1 LNHNV and CDR2 YYDKDF (reference sequence). The CDR3 DNA reads TGTGCCACCAGCAGAGATCTGGGACAGGAAGATGGCTACACCTTC. Protein sequence: CATSRDLGQEDGYTF.

The J gene is TRBJ1-4, the V gene TRBV4-2, with 8 bases fitting TRBD1. The J segment lost 6 bases and the V segment lost 1 base, leaving 10 bases of the junction unmatched. Germline CDR1 is LGHNA and CDR2 is YNFKEQ. The CDR3 has 17 residues. The CDR3 DNA is TGTGCCAGCAGCCAAGGGCAGGGGGCTAGTCTGGATGAAAAACTGTTTTTT. This translates into CASSQGQGASLDEKLFF.

J is TRBJ2-1 and V is TRBV21-1; the D call TRBD1 from the table was never checked on the DNA. TRBV21-1 is a pseudogene locus. This CDR3 spans 15 amino acids. In DNA form, the CDR3 reads TGTGCCAGCAGCAAGAAACAGGGGGCATACAATGAGCAGTTCTTC. Protein: CASSKKQGAYNEQFF.

The chain has TRBV28 and TRBJ1-1; no clear D. V was trimmed by 2 bases and J by 4 bases, leaving 17 bases between them. This CDR3 has 16 amino acids. The germline CDR1 and CDR2 sequences are MDHEN and SYDVKM. CDR3 bases: TGTGCCAGCAGTTTAACGGGTGTAGAGCTGGTCACTGAAGCTTTCTTT. Residues: CASSLTGVELVTEAFF.

The genes are TRBV24-1 and TRBJ1-5; D gene ambiguous. The CDR3 covers 15 residues. Germline V gene sequence: CDR1 KGHDR, CDR2 SFDVKD. Trimming took 5 bases from V and 3 from J, leaving 13 bases between them. CDR3 region: CATSAFGESNQPQHF. The CDR3 DNA sequence: TGTGCCACCAGTGCCTTCGGGGAGTCCAATCAGCCCCAGCATTTT.

The V gene is TRBV6-5, the J gene TRBJ2-3; D unresolved. V dropped 11 bases and J dropped 6 bases, with 15 bases sitting between them. Germline assignment: CDR1 MNHEY and CDR2 SVGAGI. The CDR3 length is 12 residues. The CDR3 nucleotides read TGTGCCGCTCAGACTTCCTACGATACGCAGTATTTT. Amino acids: CAAQTSYDTQYF.

The chain has TRBV5-1 and TRBJ1-4; 9 positions match TRBD1. V was pared by 3 bases and J by 8 bases, with 8 bases of the junction left unmatched. Germline V gives CDR1 SGHRS, CDR2 YFSETQ. The CDR3 is 15 residues long. CDR3 bases: TGCGCCAGCAGCTGGCTTCCGGGACAGGGAGAAAAACTGTTTTTT. As protein: CASSWLPGQGEKLFF. The whole variable domain, remainder taken from reference TRBV5-1 and TRBJ1-4, is KAGVTQTPRYLIKTRGQQVTLSCSPISGHRSVSWYQQTPGQGLQFLFEYFSETQRNKGNFPGRFSGRQFSNSRSEMNVSTLELGDSALYLCASSWLPGQGEKLFFGSGTQLSVL.

The rearrangement links TRBV10-3 to TRBJ1-1; no firm D call. The CDR3 is made up of 14 amino acids. Germline assignment: CDR1 ENHRY and CDR2 SYGVKD. V shed 4 bases and J shed 5 bases, with 14 bases lying between them. The CDR3 DNA follows: TGTGCCATCAGTGCGGCCTTGGGCACAACTGAAGCTTTCTTT. It encodes CAISAALGTTEAFF.

This chain uses TRBV5-1 with TRBJ2-1; 9 bases map to TRBD2. With V trimmed by 1 base and J by 6 bases, 8 bases remained unmatched. The CDR3 consists of 16 residues. Germline V gene lookup returns CDR1 SGHRS and CDR2 YFSETQ. CDR3 protein: CASSLNRLAGSNEQFF. The CDR3 DNA is TGCGCCAGCAGCTTGAATAGGCTAGCGGGGAGCAATGAGCAGTTCTTC.

The rearrangement links TRBV9 to TRBJ2-7; D not resolved. CDR1 is SGDLS and CDR2 is YYNGEE in the germline V gene. Between the trimmed V and J ends, which lost 0 bases and 0 bases, there was a span of 10 bases. The length of the CDR3 is 15 residues. This chain's CDR3 is CASSVDFGHSYEQYF. The DNA for the CDR3 is TGTGCCAGCAGCGTAGATTTTGGCCACTCCTACGAGCAGTACTTC.

V gene TRBV7-2 combines with J gene TRBJ1-2, with TRBD1 matching 7 bases. Germline V gene sequence: CDR1 SGHTA, CDR2 FQGNSA. J lost 8 bases, V lost 4 bases, and 13 bases had no gene match. The CDR3 length is 15 residues. The CDR3 DNA reads TGTGCCAGCAGCTCGAGTTCCGGCGTACAGGGGGGCTACACCTTC. It yields the protein CASSSSSGVQGGYTF.

The chain carries TRBV10-3 and TRBJ1-1, with 7 bases identical to TRBD1. V shed 10 bases and J 2 bases; nucleotides not matched to a gene: 10. This CDR3 is built from 14 residues. Germline values: CDR1 ENHRY, CDR2 SYGVKD. CDR3 DNA sequence: TGTGCCACGCTTCAGGGGGAGATAAACACTGAAGCTTTCTTT. It specifies CATLQGEINTEAFF.

The rearrangement joins TRBV6-4 to TRBJ1-5; D is perhaps TRBD1 (6 bases). CDR1 and CDR2 (germline): MRHNA, SNTAGT. V gave up 6 bases and J gave up 3 bases, with 12 bases separating them. The CDR3 covers 14 residues. The CDR3 protein is CASRRQEPNQPQHF. CDR3 nucleotides: TGTGCCAGCAGACGACAGGAACCCAATCAGCCCCAGCATTTT.

The chain employs TRBV19 and TRBJ1-1; tentatively, D is TRBD1 (6 bases). V lost 8 bases, J lost 0 bases, and 13 bases lay in between. The CDR3 spans 14 residues. Looked up from germline, CDR1 is LNHDA and CDR2 is SQIVND (reference sequence). The CDR3 coding sequence is TGTGCCAGTTCTTATACAGGGTTGAACACTGAAGCTTTCTTT. It yields the protein CASSYTGLNTEAFF.

V usage is TRBV6-5 and J usage is TRBJ2-7; 11 bases line up with TRBD2. The CDR3 contains 16 residues. J was trimmed by 6 bases and V by 2 bases; bases with no gene match: 9. CDR1 and CDR2 (germline): MNHEY, SVGAGI. The CDR3 loop is CASSYTSGGAAGEQYF. DNA of the CDR3: TGTGCCAGCAGTTACACTAGCGGGGGAGCCGCGGGCGAGCAGTACTTC.

The chain employs TRBV4-1 and TRBJ1-1; possible D gene TRBD1, 6 bases. V lost 6 bases, J lost 1 base, and 15 bases lay in between. Germline lookup yields CDR1 MGHRA and CDR2 YSYEKL. This CDR3 spans 15 amino acids. Here the CDR3 DNA reads TGCGCCAGCAGACAACCGGGACACCGGAACACTGAAGCTTTCTTT. Its translation: CASRQPGHRNTEAFF.

The V gene is TRBV9, the J gene TRBJ2-5, with D possibly TRBD2 on 7 matching bases. V lost 2 bases and J 4 bases, leaving 15 bases between the germline ends. Per germline, CDR1 SGDLS and CDR2 YYNGEE. The CDR3 covers 15 residues. The CDR3 loop is CASSVAGGRGETQYF. The CDR3 region has the DNA TGTGCCAGCAGCGTGGCCGGGGGGCGGGGAGAGACCCAGTACTTC.

V and J are TRBV13 and TRBJ2-3; TRBD2 matches 7 bases. The germline CDR1 and CDR2 sequences are PRHDT and FYEKMQ (reference sequence). Trimming removed 4 bases from V and 4 bases from J; junction bases left unmatched: 29. There are 22 residues in the CDR3. The CDR3 protein is CASSSLLSGWRGNPTQADTQYF. In DNA, the CDR3 is TGTGCCAGCAGCTCCCTCCTGAGCGGCTGGCGGGGGAACCCTACGCAGGCAGATACGCAGTATTTT. The full variable domain, with the rest looked up from reference TRBV13 and TRBJ2-3, is AAGVIQSPRHLIKEKRETATLKCYPIPRHDTVYWYQQGPGQDPQFLISFYEKMQSDKGSIPDRFSAQQFSDYHSELNMSSLELGDSALYFCASSSLLSGWRGNPTQADTQYFGPGTRLTVL.